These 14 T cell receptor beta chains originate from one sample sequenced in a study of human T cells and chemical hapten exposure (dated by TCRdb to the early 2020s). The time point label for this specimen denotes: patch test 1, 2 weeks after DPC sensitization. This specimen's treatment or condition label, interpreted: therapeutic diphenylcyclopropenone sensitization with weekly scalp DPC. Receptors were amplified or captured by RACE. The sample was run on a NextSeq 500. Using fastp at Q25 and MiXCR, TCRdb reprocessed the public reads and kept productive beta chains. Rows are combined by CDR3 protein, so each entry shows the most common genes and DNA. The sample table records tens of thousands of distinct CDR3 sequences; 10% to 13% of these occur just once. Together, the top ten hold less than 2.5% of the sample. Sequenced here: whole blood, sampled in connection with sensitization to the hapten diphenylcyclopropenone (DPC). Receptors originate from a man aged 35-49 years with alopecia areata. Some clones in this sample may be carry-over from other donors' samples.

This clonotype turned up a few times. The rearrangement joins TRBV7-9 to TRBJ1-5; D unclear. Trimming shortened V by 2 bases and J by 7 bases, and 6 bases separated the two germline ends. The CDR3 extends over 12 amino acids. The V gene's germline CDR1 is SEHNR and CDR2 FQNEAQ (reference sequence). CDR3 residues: CASSLSAQPQHF. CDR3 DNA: TGTGCCAGCAGCTTATCTGCCCAGCCCCAGCATTTT. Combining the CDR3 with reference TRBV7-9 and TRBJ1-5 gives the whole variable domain DTGVSQNPRHKITKRGQNVTFRCDPISEHNRLYWYRQTLGQGPEFLTYFQNEAQLEKSRLLSDRFSAERPKGSFSTLEIQRTEQGDSAMYLCASSLSAQPQHFGDGTRLSIL.

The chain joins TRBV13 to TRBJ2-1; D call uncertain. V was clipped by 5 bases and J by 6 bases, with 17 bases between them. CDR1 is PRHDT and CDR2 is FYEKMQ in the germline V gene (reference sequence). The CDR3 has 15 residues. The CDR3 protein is CASSLLPQGSNEQFF. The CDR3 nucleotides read TGTGCCAGCAGCCTCCTCCCCCAAGGGTCCAATGAGCAGTTCTTC.

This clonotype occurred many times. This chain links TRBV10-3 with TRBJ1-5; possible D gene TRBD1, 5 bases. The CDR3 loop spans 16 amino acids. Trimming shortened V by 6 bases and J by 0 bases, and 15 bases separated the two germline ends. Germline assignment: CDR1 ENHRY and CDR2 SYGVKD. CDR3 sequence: CAISREGGDSNQPQHF. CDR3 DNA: TGTGCCATCAGCCGAGAGGGAGGGGATAGCAATCAGCCCCAGCATTTT.

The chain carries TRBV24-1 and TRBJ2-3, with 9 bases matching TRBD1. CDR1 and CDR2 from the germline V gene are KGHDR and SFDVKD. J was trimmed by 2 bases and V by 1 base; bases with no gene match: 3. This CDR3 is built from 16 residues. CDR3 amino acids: CATSDLQGANTDTQYF. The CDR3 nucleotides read TGTGCCACCAGTGATTTACAGGGGGCCAACACAGATACGCAGTATTTT.

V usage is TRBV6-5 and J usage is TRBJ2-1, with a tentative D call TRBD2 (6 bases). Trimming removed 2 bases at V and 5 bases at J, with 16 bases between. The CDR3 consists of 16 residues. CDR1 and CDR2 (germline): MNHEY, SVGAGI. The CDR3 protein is CASSYDGAGWHNEQFF. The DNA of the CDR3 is TGTGCCAGCAGTTACGACGGGGCGGGGTGGCACAATGAGCAGTTCTTC.

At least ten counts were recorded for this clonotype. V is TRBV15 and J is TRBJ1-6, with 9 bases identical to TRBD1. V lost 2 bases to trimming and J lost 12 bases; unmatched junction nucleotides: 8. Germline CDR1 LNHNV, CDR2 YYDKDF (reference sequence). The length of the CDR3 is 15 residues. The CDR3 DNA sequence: TGTGCCACCAGCAGACCGGGACAGGGCTCGGGACCCCTCCACTTT. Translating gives CATSRPGQGSGPLHF. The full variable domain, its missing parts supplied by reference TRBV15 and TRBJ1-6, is DAMVIQNPRYQVTQFGKPVTLSCSQTLNHNVMYWYQQKSSQAPKLLFHYYDKDFNNEADTPDNFQSRRPNTSFCFLDIRSPGLGDTAMYLCATSRPGQGSGPLHFGNGTRLTVT.

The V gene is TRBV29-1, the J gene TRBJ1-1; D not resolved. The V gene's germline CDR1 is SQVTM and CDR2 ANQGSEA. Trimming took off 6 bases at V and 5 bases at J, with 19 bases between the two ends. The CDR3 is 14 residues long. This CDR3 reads CSVQIRTEGTEAFF. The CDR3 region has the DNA TGCAGCGTCCAGATAAGAACGGAGGGAACTGAAGCTTTCTTT.

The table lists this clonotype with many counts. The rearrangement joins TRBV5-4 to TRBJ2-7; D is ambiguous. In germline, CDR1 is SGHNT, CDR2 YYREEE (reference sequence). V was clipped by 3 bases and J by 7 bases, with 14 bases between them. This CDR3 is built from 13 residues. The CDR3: CASSYMGFEEQYV. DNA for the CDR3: TGTGCCAGCAGCTATATGGGGTTTGAAGAGCAGTACGTC.

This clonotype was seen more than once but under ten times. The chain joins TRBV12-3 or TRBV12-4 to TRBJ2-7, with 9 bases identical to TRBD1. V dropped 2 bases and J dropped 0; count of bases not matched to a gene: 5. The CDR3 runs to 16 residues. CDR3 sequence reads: CASSLKGTGSSYEQYV. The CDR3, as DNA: TGTGCCAGCAGTTTAAAGGGGACAGGGAGCTCCTACGAGCAGTACGTC.

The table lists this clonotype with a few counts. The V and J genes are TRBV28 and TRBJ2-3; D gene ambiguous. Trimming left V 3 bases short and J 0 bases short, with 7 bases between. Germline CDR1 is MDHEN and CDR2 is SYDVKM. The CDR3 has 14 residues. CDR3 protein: CASSFGDSTDTQYF. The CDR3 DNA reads TGTGCCAGCAGTTTTGGGGATAGCACAGATACGCAGTATTTT.

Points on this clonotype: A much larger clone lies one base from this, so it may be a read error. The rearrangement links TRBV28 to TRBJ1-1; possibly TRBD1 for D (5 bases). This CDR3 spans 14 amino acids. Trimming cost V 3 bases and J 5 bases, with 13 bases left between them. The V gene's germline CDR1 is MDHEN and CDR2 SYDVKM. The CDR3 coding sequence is TGTGCCAGCAGTTTCGGTCAGGGTAAGACTGAAGCTTTCTTT. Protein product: CASSFGQGKTEAFF.

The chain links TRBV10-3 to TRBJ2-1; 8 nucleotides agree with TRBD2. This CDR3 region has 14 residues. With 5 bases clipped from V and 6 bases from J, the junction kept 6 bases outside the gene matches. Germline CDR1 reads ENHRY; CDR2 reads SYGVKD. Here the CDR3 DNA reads TGTGCCATCAGTACTAGCGGAGGGGGCAATGAGCAGTTCTTC. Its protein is CAISTSGGGNEQFF.

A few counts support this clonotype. The CDR3 loop reads CASSSSRRGLITSNQPQHF. Written as DNA, the CDR3 is TGTGCCAGCAGTTCGTCCCGCAGGGGGCTTATAACTAGCAATCAGCCCCAGCATTTT. V gene TRBV12-3 or TRBV12-4 combines with J gene TRBJ1-5, with 8 positions matching TRBD1. The CDR3 contains 19 residues. Trimming took 4 bases from V and 0 from J; bases not matched to a gene: 14.

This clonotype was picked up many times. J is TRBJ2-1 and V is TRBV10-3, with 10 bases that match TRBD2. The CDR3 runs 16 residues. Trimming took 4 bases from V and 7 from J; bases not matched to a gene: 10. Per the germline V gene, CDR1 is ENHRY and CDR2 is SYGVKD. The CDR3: CAISGLGAGGGNEQFF. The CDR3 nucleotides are TGTGCCATCAGTGGCCTAGGAGCGGGAGGGGGGAATGAGCAGTTCTTC.